The 8 T cell receptor beta chains below were found in one sample sequenced in a study of blood T cells in healthy people across ages. Alongside a J-beta primer mix, a sample-barcoded 5' primer served in a second PCR lasting about 7 to 12 cycles. Each CDR3 protein gets one entry after TCRdb re-called the 5' RACE reads with MiXCR. The table lists approximately 2,000,000 distinct CDR3 sequences, 39% of them singletons. Sequencing input: blood. These receptor sequences come from a human donor in good health.

This chain uses TRBV7-2 with TRBJ2-4; tentative D call: TRBD2 (5 bases). Germline V CDR1 and CDR2: SGHTA, FQGNSA. CDR3 length equals 14 residues. V lost 1 base, J lost 5 bases, and 9 bases lay in between. CDR3 DNA: TGTGCCAGCAGCTTAGGAGGGTCCCAAAACATTCAGTACTTC. Its protein is CASSLGGSQNIQYF.

The chain links TRBV2 to TRBJ2-5, with D tentatively TRBD2 (5 bases). V was shortened by 5 bases and J by 4 bases, with 11 bases between the two germline ends. CDR1 SNHLY and CDR2 FYNNEI come from the germline V gene. The CDR3 consists of 13 residues. CDR3 loop: CASSSVARETQYF. CDR3 DNA sequence: TGTGCCAGCAGTTCAGTAGCGCGAGAGACCCAGTACTTC.

The V and J genes are TRBV7-2 and TRBJ2-7, with 7 bases lining up with TRBD2. CDR1 and CDR2 (germline): SGHTA, FQGNSA. V shed 4 bases, J shed 3 bases, and the junction held 6 bases outside the gene matches. The CDR3 has 14 residues. The CDR3 sequence is CASSSAPGGYEQYF. DNA for the CDR3: TGTGCCAGCAGCTCAGCCCCGGGAGGCTACGAGCAGTACTTC.

The chain combines TRBV5-1 with TRBJ2-3; 8 bases map to TRBD1. Germline values: CDR1 SGHRS, CDR2 YFSETQ. V shed 6 bases and J 4 bases; nucleotides not matched to a gene: 13. The CDR3 covers 16 residues. The CDR3 nucleotides are TGCGCCAGCAAGTCAGGAGCCGGGACAGGACCAGATACGCAGTATTTT. It encodes CASKSGAGTGPDTQYF.

A remark on this clonotype: This may be a read error, as it is one base from a much larger clone. The gene calls are TRBV7-3 and TRBJ2-4, with D unclear. The J call may not be correct, given that the DNA end is closer to TRBJ2-5. The germline gives CDR1 SGHTA, CDR2 FQGTGA. CDR3 length equals 13 residues. This chain's CDR3 is CASSYTKSGTQYF. DNA of the CDR3: TGTGCCAGCAGCTATACTAAATCAGGGACCCAGTACTTC.

This chain connects TRBV7-9 to TRBJ1-2; D unclear. Trimming removed 1 base from V and 3 bases from J, with 9 bases in between. The CDR3 length is 14 residues. The germline CDR1 and CDR2 sequences are SEHNR and FQNEAQ (reference sequence). DNA for the CDR3: TGTGCCAGCAGCTTAGAAATCGCTGACTATGGCTACACCTTC. As protein: CASSLEIADYGYTF.

The chain recombines TRBV20-1 with TRBJ1-6, with 7 bases identical to TRBD1. With 3 bases clipped from V and 10 bases from J, the junction kept 6 bases outside the gene matches. The germline CDR1 and CDR2 sequences are DFQATT and SNEGSKA (reference sequence). This CDR3 has 13 residues. CDR3 in DNA: TGCAGTGCTAGCTCAGGGGGTGGATCACCCCTCCACTTT. Protein sequence: CSASSGGGSPLHF.

In its sample, this clonotype was seen a few times. V gene TRBV9 combines with J gene TRBJ1-5, with a weak D call TRBD1 (6 bases). V dropped 2 bases and J dropped 7 bases, with 13 bases sitting between them. The CDR3 totals 14 residues. Germline V gene data show CDR1 as SGDLS and CDR2 as YYNGEE. This CDR3 reads CASSVGDTRQPQHF. CDR3 nucleotides: TGTGCCAGCAGCGTCGGGGACACGAGGCAGCCCCAGCATTTT.